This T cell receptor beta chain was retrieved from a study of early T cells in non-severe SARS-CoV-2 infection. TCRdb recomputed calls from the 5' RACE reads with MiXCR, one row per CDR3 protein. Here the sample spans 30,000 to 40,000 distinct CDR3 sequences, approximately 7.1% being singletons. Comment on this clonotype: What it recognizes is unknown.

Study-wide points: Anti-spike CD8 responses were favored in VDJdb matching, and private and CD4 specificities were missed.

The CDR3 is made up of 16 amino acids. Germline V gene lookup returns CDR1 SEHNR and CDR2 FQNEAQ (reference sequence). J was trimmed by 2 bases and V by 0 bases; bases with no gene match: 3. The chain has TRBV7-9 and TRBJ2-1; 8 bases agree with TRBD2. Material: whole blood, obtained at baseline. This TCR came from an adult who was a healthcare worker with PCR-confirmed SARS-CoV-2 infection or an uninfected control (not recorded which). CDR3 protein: CASSLASGGPYNEQFF. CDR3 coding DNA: TGTGCCAGCAGCTTAGCGTCGGGAGGGCCCTACAATGAGCAGTTCTTC.